Given below is one T cell receptor beta chain in context. Its antigen is not yet known. No quality values exist for individual bases; no much larger clone is one base distant. The data derive from a study of blood T cell repertoires in COVID-19 (dated by TCRdb to 2018 to 2020). Background for the entire study: Samples from collaborators originated in the United States, Italy and Spain and spanned both the acute and convalescent phases of COVID-19. The prospective study material was composed of cDNA or gDNA derived from T cells, B-cell-depleted T cells, or PBMCs. Subjects who had been exposed to COVID-19, were actively infected with it, or had recovered from it provided the deeply sampled blood TCRbeta repertoires that made up the dataset. The repertoires were released in a freely available public database intended as a resource for research on the immune response to SARS-CoV-2. The samples were drawn from the first 160 participants of the ongoing ImmuneRACE study and from roughly 1,300 subjects provided by 6 global collaborators. A de-identified subject ID, COVID-19 status, age in years and sex were almost always included in the sample metadata. Where available, HLA class I and class II types were taken from metadata supplied by the sample provider and were not determined by assay-based typing. The research as a whole found: How much clinical and demographic metadata was included differed by source and by participant, and the metadata was provided uncurated.

The immunoSEQ Assay, a bias-controlled multiplex PCR, was used to amplify TCRbeta CDR3 regions from genomic DNA. The paper's data handling went like this. The number of nucleated cells in each sample was estimated from the amplification of reference gene primers within the assay. Sequence reads were collapsed and filtered to measure the absolute abundance of every unique TCRbeta CDR3 rearrangement. For each sample, productive Simpson clonality was calculated as the square root of Simpson's diversity index over productive rearrangements. TCRdb re-hosts the immuneACCESS table, in-frame sequences only. Its copies lack some clones; in the studies checked, an unresolved V gene accounts for under half of them, and the cause for the rest is not known. D and trimming were read from the DNA, whereas the V and J calls and clone size are those reported in that table. The sample includes roughly 310,000 clones, with roughly 90% observed a single time. The top ten clones comprise around 2.6% of the sample.

Reading from cysteine to phenylalanine, the CDR3 counts 13 amino acids. CDR3 DNA is the only sequence kept; it has 39 bases, read in frame from the first base. For CDR1 and CDR2, the germline V gene lists SGHAT and FQNNGV. V loses 4 bases, J loses 2 bases, and the germline ends lie 8 bases apart. Participants in the prospective study were aged about 18 to 90 years, lived in 24 United States geographic areas, and enrolled through a virtual design. In the prospective study, participants were assigned to cohorts based on the clinical history participants reported in a screening survey and a study questionnaire. For ImmuneRACE Cohort 3, a participant was defined as recovered based on two consecutive negative NP/OP PCR tests, clearance by a healthcare professional, or resolution of symptoms. In the prospective study, mobile phlebotomists collected whole blood, serum and a nasopharyngeal or oropharyngeal swab from each participant. Over an approximately two-month period, participants in the prospective study had the option of providing additional blood draws and questionnaires. Blood samples from the prospective study were shipped frozen or at room temperature prior to DNA extraction.

This receptor chain uses TRBV11-2 and TRBJ1-2, with the D segment identity uncertain. This receptor was taken from a man aged 55 to 70 who had recovered from COVID-19. Input material: PBMCs or T cells enriched from blood (not recorded which). The CDR3 region: CASSSSSNYGYTF. Read as DNA, the sequence is TGTGCCAGCAGCTCCTCTTCGAACTATGGCTACACCTTC.